The 5 T cell receptor beta chains given below trace back to one sample, sequenced in a study of blood T cell repertoires in COVID-19. Sequencing was performed with immunoSEQ multiplex PCR; in TCRdb, only in-frame clones are kept and a portion is missing. The table shows about 200,000 clones, with 80% to 90% occurring only once. Sample: peripheral blood. The receptors here all came from a woman over 75 with acute or convalescent COVID-19.

This clone was seen just once. The V and J genes are TRBV28 and TRBJ2-5, with 7 bases aligning to TRBD1. Germline-derived CDR1 and CDR2 are MDHEN and SYDVKM. With 5 bases clipped from V and 7 bases from J, the junction kept 19 bases outside the gene matches. This CDR3 region has 17 residues. This CDR3 is CASSPDPRTGTIGTQYF. Here the CDR3 DNA reads TGTGCCAGCAGTCCAGATCCCCGGACAGGCACAATCGGGACCCAGTACTTC.

The chain links TRBV5-6 to TRBJ1-1; D is unclear. The CDR3 is made up of 13 amino acids. Trimming pared 2 bases from V and 1 base from J, leaving 6 bases between. Germline V gene lookup returns CDR1 SGHDT and CDR2 YYEEEE. The chain's CDR3 is CASSFNSNTEAFF. The CDR3 DNA reads as TGTGCCAGCAGCTTCAACTCGAACACTGAAGCTTTCTTT.

This clone has just a few counts. The chain carries TRBV7-2 and TRBJ2-7; 7 bases map to TRBD2. Germline values: CDR1 SGHTA, CDR2 FQGNSA. J was trimmed by 4 bases and V by 2 bases; bases with no gene match: 11. This CDR3 region has 16 residues. CDR3 loop: CASSLKGPGEGYEQYF. In nucleotides, the CDR3 is TGTGCCAGCAGCTTAAAAGGGCCCGGGGAGGGTTACGAGCAGTACTTC.

The chain employs TRBV7-4 and TRBJ1-2; 9 bases match TRBD1. CDR3 length: 15 amino acids. Trimming took 6 bases from V and 4 from J; bases not matched to a gene: 9. Germline V CDR1 and CDR2: SGHVT, SQSDAQ. CDR3 protein: CASRSDRGSIYGYTF. The DNA for the CDR3 is TGTGCCAGCAGGTCGGACAGGGGTTCTATCTATGGCTACACCTTC.

The chain uses TRBV15 and TRBJ2-7; 7 bases line up with TRBD2. The CDR3 spans 17 residues. The V gene's germline CDR1 is LNHNV and CDR2 YYDKDF (reference sequence). The V segment lost 0 bases and the J segment 0 bases; nucleotides outside the gene matches: 8. CDR3 bases: TGTGCCACCAGCAGAGATCAGGGCGGGGGTCTCTCCTACGAGCAGTACTTC. This gives the protein CATSRDQGGGLSYEQYF.